The T cell receptor beta chain under discussion was sequenced for a study of T cell responses to AZD1222 COVID-19 vaccine. Points from the study as a whole: Without day 14 samples, only post-peak T cell repertoires were studied. The donor cohort was predominantly white British with a female majority, and clonal diversity may have been underestimated. Recipients of AZD1222 seropositive at baseline numbered only 6 or 7.

Worth noting for this clone: Its antigen is undetermined.

Some clones are missing from TCRdb's copy, which holds only in-frame ones; the method was immunoSEQ multiplex PCR. The sample lists roughly 140,000 clones; about 90% were seen once. The TCR comes from an adult in good health. This specimen consisted of peripheral blood, obtained on day 0 of MenACWY control vaccination.

The CDR3: CASSLVRTGLSYEQYF. The CDR3 DNA is TGCGCCAGCAGCTTGGTGCGGACAGGCCTCTCCTACGAGCAGTACTTC. The gene calls are TRBV5-1 and TRBJ2-7; 7 bases fit TRBD1. This CDR3 comprises 16 residues. Germline CDR1 reads SGHRS; CDR2 reads YFSETQ. The trim removed 0 bases at V and 0 bases at J, leaving 6 bases unmatched. Using reference TRBV5-1 and TRBJ2-7 for the parts outside the CDR3, the full variable domain is KAGVTQTPRYLIKTRGQQVTLSCSPISGHRSVSWYQQTPGQGLQFLFEYFSETQRNKGNFPGRFSGRQFSNSRSEMNVSTLELGDSALYLCASSLVRTGLSYEQYFGPGTRLTVT.